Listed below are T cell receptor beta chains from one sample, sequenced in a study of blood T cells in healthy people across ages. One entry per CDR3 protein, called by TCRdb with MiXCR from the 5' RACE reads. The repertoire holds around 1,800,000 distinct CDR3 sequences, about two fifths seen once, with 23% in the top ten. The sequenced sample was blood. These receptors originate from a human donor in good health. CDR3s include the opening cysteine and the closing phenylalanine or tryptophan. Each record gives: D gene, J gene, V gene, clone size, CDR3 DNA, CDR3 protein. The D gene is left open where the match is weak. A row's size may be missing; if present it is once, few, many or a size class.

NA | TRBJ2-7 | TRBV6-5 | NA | TGTGCCAGCAGCCAGGGGTGGCTCCTATCCCCCTACGAGCAGTACTTC | CASSQGWLLSPYEQYF
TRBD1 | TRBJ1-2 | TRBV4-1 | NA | TGCGCCAGCAGCCTCCCCCGGGACAGGGTTTTCGATGGCTACACCTTC | CASSLPRDRVFDGYTF
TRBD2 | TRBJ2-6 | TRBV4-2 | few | TGTGCCAGCAGCCGGGGTTGGAGTAGCGGGGGGGTAGGGGCCAACGTCCTGACTTTC | CASSRGWSSGGVGANVLTF
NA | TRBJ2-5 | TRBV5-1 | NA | TGCGCCTGCAGCTTCACGGAGACCCAGTACTTC | CACSFTETQYF
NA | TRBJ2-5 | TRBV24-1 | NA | TGTGCCACCAGTGTGGGCAACCCGGAAGAAGAGACCCAGTACTTC | CATSVGNPEEETQYF
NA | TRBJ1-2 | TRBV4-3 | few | TGCGCCAGCAGCCAAGATAATTTTGGGGGTTTAGGTGGCTACACCTTC | CASSQDNFGGLGGYTF
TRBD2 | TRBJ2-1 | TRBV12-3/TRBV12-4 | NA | TGTGCCAGCTTTTGGACTAGCGGGGACATCAATGAGCAGTTCTTC | CASFWTSGDINEQFF
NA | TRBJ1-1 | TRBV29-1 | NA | TGCAGCGTGGGGACGGGGAGCACTGAAGCTTTCTTT | CSVGTGSTEAFF
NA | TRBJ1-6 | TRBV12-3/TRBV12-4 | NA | TGTGCCAGCAGACGGCAGAGCTCCTATAATTCACCCCTCCACTTT | CASRRQSSYNSPLHF
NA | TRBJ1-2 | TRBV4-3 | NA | TGCGCCAGCAGCCAAGATCAAGGGCTCGGCTATGGCTACACCTTC | CASSQDQGLGYGYTF
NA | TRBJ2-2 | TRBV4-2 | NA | TGTGCCAGCACCCACAAAATTAGCCACTCGCAGGCGAACACCGGGGAGCGGTTTTTT | CASTHKISHSQANTGERFF
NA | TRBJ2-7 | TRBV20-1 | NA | TGCAGTGCTAGGGAACAGCTCTCCTACGAGCAGTACTTC | CSAREQLSYEQYF
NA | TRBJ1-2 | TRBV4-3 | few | TGCGCCAGCAGCCAAGATGCAGGGGCCTACTATGGCTACACCTTC | CASSQDAGAYYGYTF
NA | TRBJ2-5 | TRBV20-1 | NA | TGCAGTGCTAGGCTGGTAAACCCAGAGACCCAGTACTTC | CSARLVNPETQYF
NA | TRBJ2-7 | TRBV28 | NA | TGTGCCAGCAGTTTATGGACGGCATCCTACGAGCAGTACTTC | CASSLWTASYEQYF
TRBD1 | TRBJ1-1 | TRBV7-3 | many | TGTGCCAGCAGCTTACAGGGGGGGGGCACTGAAGCTTTCTTT | CASSLQGGGTEAFF
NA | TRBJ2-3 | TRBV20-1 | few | TGCAGTGTGGAGACTCAGATTTTCCCAGATACGCAGTATTTT | CSVETQIFPDTQYF
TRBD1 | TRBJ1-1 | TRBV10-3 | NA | TGTGCCATCAGTGATAGGACAGGGTGGGCTTTCTTT | CAISDRTGWAFF
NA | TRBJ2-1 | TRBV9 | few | TGTGCCAGCAGCGGGAGGACAGACCACAATGAGCAGTTCTTC | CASSGRTDHNEQFF
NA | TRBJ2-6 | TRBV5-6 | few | TGTGCCAGCAGCTTGGTCTTTGACTCTGGGGCCAACGTCCTGACTTTC | CASSLVFDSGANVLTF
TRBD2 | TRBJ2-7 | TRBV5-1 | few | TGCGCCAGCAGCTTGGATTTGTCTAGCGGGGTGATCTCCTACGAGCAGTACTTC | CASSLDLSSGVISYEQYF
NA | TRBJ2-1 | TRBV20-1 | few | TGCAGTGCTAGAGATAAACTAGTCTTCGCGGACGATGAGCAGTTCTTC | CSARDKLVFADDEQFF
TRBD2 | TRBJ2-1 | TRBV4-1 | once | TGCGCCAGCGCAGCGGGGACCTCCTACAATGAGCAGTTCTTC | CASAAGTSYNEQFF
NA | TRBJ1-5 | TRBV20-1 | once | TGCAGTGCTAGCTTGGTAGGAAGTAGCAATCAGCCCCAGCATTTT | CSASLVGSSNQPQHF
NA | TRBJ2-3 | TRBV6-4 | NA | TGTGCCAGCAGTGCGGGGGCCCCAGATACGCAGTATTTT | CASSAGAPDTQYF
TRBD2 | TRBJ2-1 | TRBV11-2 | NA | TGTGCCAGCGCTAAGGGAACTAGCGGCCCCTACCATGAGCAGTTCTTC | CASAKGTSGPYHEQFF
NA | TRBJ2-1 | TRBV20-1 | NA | TGCAGTGCTAGTCTGGGCTGGGACTCCTACAATGAGCAGTTCTTC | CSASLGWDSYNEQFF
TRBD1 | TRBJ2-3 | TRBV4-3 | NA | TGCGCCAGCAGCCAGTTAGGACAGGGATGGGCAGATACGCAGTATTTT | CASSQLGQGWADTQYF
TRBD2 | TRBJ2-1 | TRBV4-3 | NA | TGCGCCAGCAGCCCTAGCGGGGGAGGTGGTGAGCAGTTCTTC | CASSPSGGGGEQFF
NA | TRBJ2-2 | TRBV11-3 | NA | TGTGCCAACAGCTTACTAAACACCGGGGAGCTGTTTTTT | CANSLLNTGELFF
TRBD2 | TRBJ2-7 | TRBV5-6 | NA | TGTGCCAGCAGCTTGGCACTAGCGGGGAGGATTGCCGAGCAGTACTTC | CASSLALAGRIAEQYF
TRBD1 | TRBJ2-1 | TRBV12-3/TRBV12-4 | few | TGTGCCAGCAGTCCCCGGACAGGGAGAAGCTCCTACAATGAGCAGTTCTTC | CASSPRTGRSSYNEQFF
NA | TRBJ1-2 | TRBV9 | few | TGTGCCAGCAGCACCGGACGGGTTGGCTACACCTTC | CASSTGRVGYTF
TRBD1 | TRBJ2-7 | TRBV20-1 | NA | TGCAGTGCTCCCCCGGGACAGGGGCAACTGGTCGAGCAGTACTTC | CSAPPGQGQLVEQYF
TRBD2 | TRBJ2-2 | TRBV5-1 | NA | TGCGCCAGCAGCTTGGCCCTGACTGGGACTAGCGGGGGAATCAACACCGGGGAGCTGTTTTTT | CASSLALTGTSGGINTGELFF
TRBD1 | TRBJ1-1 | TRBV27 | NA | TGTGCCAGCAGGGGACAGAGCGAGAACACTGAAGCTTTCTTT | CASRGQSENTEAFF
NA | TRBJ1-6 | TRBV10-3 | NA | TGTGCCATCGGCGGGGGGGTGAATTCACCCCTCCACTTT | CAIGGGVNSPLHF
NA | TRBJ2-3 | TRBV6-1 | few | TGTGCCAGCAGTGAACTATGGGAGACAGATACGCAGTATTTT | CASSELWETDTQYF
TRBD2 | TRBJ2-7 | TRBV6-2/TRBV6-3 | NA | TGTGCCAGCAGGCTTTCTCTAGCGGGATCATACGAGCAGTACTTC | CASRLSLAGSYEQYF
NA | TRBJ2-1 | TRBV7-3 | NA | TGTGCCAGCGGTCCGAAAAGAGGCGCCGAGCAGTTCTTC | CASGPKRGAEQFF
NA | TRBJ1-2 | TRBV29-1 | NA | TGCAGCGTTGAAGCGGTTGCGGCCAGTGGCTACACCTTC | CSVEAVAASGYTF
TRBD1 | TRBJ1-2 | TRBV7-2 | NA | TGTGCCAGCAGCCTCTTACGGACAGGGGGCAACACCTTC | CASSLLRTGGNTF
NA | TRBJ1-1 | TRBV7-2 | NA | TGTGCCAGCAGCTGGATCTCGAACACTGAAGCTTTCTTT | CASSWISNTEAFF
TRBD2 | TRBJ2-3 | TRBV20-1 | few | TGCAGTGCTCTGTCCGGGACTAGCGGGGGGCCAGATACGCAGTATTTT | CSALSGTSGGPDTQYF
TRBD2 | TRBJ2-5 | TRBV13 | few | TGTGCCAGCAGCCCCGGAGCGGGGGGGCTAGAGACCCAGTACTTC | CASSPGAGGLETQYF
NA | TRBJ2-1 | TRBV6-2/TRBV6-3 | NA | TGTGCCAGCAGTTACTCGATTGGGGGGGGCGGACCTCAGTTCTTC | CASSYSIGGGGPQFF
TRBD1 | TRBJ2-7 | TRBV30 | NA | TGTGCCTGGAGTGCGGGTCGTTGGGACAGCCTTTTGTACTTC | CAWSAGRWDSLLYF
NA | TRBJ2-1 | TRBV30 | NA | TGTGCCTGGAGCGTCGGCTCCTACAATGAGCAGTTCTTC | CAWSVGSYNEQFF
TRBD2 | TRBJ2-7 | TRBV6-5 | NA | TGTGCCAGCAGTCGTCGAACTAGCGGGGGGTCTTACGAGCAGTACTTC | CASSRRTSGGSYEQYF
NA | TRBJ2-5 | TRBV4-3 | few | TGCGCCAGCAGCCAAGATGGGAGGCTAGGTAGGGAGCAGTACTTC | CASSQDGRLGREQYF
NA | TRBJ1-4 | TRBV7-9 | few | TGTGCCAGCAGCTTGGGACACCCAACTAATGAAAAACTGTTTTTT | CASSLGHPTNEKLFF
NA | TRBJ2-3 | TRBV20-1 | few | TGCAGTGCTAGATCCCCTTGGGGTAGCACAGATACGCAGTATTTT | CSARSPWGSTDTQYF
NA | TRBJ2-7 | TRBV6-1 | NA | TGTGCCAGCAGTGGAGACATGGACGAGCAGTACTTC | CASSGDMDEQYF
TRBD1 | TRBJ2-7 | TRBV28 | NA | TGTGCCAGCAGTCTCCAGGGACAGGGAGAATACGAGCAGTACTTC | CASSLQGQGEYEQYF
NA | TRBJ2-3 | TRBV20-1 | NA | TGCAGTGCTAGACTCTCAGATACGCAGTATTTT | CSARLSDTQYF
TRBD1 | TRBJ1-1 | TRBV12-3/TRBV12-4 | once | TGTGCCAGCAGTCCCACCCGGGACAGGGGTATGACTGAAGCTTTCTTT | CASSPTRDRGMTEAFF
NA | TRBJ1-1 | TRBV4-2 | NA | TGTGCCAGCAGCCAAGAAAAGGAGACAGGTCTTGAAGCTTTCTTT | CASSQEKETGLEAFF